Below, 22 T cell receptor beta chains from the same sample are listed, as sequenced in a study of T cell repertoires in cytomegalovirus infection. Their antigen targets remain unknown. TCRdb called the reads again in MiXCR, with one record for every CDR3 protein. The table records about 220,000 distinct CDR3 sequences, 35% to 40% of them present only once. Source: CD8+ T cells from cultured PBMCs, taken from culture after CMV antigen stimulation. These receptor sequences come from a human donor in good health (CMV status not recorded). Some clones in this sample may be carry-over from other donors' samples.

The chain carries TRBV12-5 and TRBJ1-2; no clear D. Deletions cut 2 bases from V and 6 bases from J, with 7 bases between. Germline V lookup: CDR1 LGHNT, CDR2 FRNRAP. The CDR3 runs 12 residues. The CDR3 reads CASGLMGDGYTF. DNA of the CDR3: TGTGCTAGTGGTTTGATGGGAGATGGCTACACCTTC.

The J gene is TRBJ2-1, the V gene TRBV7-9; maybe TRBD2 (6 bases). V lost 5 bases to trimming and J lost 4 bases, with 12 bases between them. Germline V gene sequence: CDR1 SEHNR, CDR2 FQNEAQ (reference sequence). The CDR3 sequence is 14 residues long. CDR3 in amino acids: CASSQLGRYNEQFF. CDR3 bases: TGTGCCAGCAGCCAACTAGGGAGGTACAATGAGCAGTTCTTC. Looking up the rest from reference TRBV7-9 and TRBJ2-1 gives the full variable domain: DTGVSQNPRHKITKRGQNVTFRCDPISEHNRLYWYRQTLGQGPEFLTYFQNEAQLEKSRLLSDRFSAERPKGSFSTLEIQRTEQGDSAMYLCASSQLGRYNEQFFGPGTRLTVL.

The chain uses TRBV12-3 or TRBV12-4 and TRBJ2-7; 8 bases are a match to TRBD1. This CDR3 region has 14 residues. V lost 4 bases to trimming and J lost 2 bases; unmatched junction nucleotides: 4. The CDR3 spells CASSSGQGTYEQYF. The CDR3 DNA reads TGTGCCAGCAGTTCCGGACAGGGAACCTACGAGCAGTACTTC.

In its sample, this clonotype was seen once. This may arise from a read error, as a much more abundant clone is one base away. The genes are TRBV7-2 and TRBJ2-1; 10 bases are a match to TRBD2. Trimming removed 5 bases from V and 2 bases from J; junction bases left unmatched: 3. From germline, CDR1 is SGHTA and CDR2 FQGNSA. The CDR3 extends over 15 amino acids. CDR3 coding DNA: TGTGCCAGCAGCCCGGGACTAGCGACCTACAATGAGCAGTTCTTC. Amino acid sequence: CASSPGLATYNEQFF.

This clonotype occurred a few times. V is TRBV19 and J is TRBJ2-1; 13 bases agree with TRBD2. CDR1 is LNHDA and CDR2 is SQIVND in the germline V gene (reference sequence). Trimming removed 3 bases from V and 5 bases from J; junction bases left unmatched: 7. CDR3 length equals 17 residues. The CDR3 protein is CASSITSGGAYHNEQFF. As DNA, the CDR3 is TGTGCCAGTAGTATTACTAGCGGGGGGGCTTATCACAATGAGCAGTTCTTC.

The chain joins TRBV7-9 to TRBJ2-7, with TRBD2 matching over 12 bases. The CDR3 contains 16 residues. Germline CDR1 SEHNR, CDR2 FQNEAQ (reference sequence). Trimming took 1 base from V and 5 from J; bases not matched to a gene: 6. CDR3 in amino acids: CASSLGRTSGEHEQYF. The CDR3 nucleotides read TGTGCCAGCAGCTTAGGGAGGACTAGCGGGGAACACGAGCAGTACTTC.

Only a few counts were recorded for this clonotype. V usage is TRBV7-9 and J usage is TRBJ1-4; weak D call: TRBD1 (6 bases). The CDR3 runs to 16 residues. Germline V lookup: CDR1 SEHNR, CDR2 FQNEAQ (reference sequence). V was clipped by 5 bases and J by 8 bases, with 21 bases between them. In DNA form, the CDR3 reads TGTGCCAGCAGCCGTCCCTTAGGGGGGGCGAGGGAAAAACTGTTTTTT. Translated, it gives CASSRPLGGAREKLFF.

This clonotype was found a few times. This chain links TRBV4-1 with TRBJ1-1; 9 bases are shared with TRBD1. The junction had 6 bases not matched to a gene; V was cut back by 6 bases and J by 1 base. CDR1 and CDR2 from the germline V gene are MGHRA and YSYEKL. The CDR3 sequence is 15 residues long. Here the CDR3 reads CASSLRTGENTEAFF. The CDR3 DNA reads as TGCGCCAGCAGTCTGAGGACAGGGGAGAACACTGAAGCTTTCTTT.

The CDR3 here is CASTLAGSYNEQFF. The CDR3 DNA is TGTGCCAGCACCCTAGCGGGTTCCTACAATGAGCAGTTCTTC. The J gene is TRBJ2-1, the V gene TRBV7-2, with 8 positions matching TRBD2. The CDR3 is made up of 14 amino acids. After removal of 7 bases from V and 1 base from J, the junction contained 3 bases not matched to a gene. Per the germline V gene, CDR1 is SGHTA and CDR2 is FQGNSA.

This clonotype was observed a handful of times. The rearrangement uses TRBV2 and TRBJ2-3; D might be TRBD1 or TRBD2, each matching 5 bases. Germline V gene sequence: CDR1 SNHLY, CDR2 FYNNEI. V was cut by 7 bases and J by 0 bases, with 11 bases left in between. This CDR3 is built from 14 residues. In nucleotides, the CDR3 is TGTGCCAGCACTTGGGGGAGAAGCACAGATACGCAGTATTTT. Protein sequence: CASTWGRSTDTQYF.

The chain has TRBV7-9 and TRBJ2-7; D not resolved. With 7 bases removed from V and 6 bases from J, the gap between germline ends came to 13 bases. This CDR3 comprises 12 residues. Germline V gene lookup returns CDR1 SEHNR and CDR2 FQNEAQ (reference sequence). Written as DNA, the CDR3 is TGTGCCAGCACGGTAAACGGTGCCGAGCAGTACTTC. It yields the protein CASTVNGAEQYF.

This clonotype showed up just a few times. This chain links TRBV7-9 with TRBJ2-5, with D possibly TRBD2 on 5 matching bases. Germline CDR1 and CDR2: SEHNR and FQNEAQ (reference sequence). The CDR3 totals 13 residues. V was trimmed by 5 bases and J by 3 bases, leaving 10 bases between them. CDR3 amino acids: CASSPVGKETQYF. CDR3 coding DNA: TGTGCCAGCAGCCCGGTCGGGAAAGAGACCCAGTACTTC.

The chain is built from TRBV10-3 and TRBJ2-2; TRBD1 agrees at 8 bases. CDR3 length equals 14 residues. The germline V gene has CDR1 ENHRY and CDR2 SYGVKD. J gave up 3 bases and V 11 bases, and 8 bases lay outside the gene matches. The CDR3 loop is CASNDRGDTGELFF. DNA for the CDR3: TGTGCCTCCAACGACAGGGGTGACACCGGGGAGCTGTTTTTT.

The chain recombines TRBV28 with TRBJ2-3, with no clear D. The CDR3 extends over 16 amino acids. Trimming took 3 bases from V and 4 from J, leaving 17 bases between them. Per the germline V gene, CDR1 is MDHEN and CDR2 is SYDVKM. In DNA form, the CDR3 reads TGTGCCAGCAGTTTCCGACTTGAGCGCCTATCAGATACGCAGTATTTT. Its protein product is CASSFRLERLSDTQYF.

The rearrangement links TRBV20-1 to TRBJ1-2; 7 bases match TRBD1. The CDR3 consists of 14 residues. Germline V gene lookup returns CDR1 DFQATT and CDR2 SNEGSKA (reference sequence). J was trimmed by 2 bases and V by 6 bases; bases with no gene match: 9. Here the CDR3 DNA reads TGCAGTGCCCTCGTGACAGGGATCAACTATGGCTACACCTTC. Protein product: CSALVTGINYGYTF.

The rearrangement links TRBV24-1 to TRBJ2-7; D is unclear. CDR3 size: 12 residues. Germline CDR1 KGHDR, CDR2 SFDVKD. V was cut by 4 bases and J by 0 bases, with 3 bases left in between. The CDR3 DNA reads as TGTGCCACCAGTGAGAACTCCTACGAGCAGTACTTC. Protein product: CATSENSYEQYF.

Here the CDR3 DNA reads TGTGCCAGCAGCCCCCTGGGGTCCCAAGAGACCCAGTACTTC. Its translation: CASSPLGSQETQYF. This rearrangement joins TRBV7-9 to TRBJ2-5; no clear D. With 5 bases removed from V and 1 base from J, the gap between germline ends came to 11 bases. Germline values: CDR1 SEHNR, CDR2 FQNEAQ (reference sequence). CDR3 length: 14 amino acids.

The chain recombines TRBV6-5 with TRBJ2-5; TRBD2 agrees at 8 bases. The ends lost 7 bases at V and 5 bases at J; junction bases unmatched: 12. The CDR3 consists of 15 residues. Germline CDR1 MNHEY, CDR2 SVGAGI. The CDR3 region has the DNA TGTGCCAGCACCCCGTTTCGGGGGGGGCCTGAGACCCAGTACTTC. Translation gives CASTPFRGGPETQYF.

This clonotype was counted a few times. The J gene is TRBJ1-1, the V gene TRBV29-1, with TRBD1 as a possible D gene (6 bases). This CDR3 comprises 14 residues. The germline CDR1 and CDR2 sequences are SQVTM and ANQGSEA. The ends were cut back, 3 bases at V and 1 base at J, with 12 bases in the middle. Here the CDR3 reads CSVDSGTPNTEAFF. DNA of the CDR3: TGCAGCGTTGACTCCGGGACACCGAACACTGAAGCTTTCTTT. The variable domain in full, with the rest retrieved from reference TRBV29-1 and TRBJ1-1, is SAVISQKPSRDICQRGTSLTIQCQVDSQVTMMFWYRQQPGQSLTLIATANQGSEATYESGFVIDKFPISRPNLTFSTLTVSNMSPEDSSIYLCSVDSGTPNTEAFFGQGTRLTVV.

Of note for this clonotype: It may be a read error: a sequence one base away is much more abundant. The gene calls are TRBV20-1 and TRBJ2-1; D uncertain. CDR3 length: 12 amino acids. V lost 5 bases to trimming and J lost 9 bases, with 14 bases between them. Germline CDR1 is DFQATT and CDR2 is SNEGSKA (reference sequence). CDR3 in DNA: TGCAGTGCTCAGAACGTCGGCGCTGAGCAGTTCTTC. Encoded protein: CSAQNVGAEQFF.

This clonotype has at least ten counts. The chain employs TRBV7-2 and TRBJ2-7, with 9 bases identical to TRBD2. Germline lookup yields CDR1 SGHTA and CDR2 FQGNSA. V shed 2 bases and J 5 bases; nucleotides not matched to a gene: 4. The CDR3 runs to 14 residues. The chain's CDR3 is CASSLRLAVNEQYF. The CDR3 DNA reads TGTGCCAGCAGCTTAAGACTAGCGGTAAACGAGCAGTACTTC. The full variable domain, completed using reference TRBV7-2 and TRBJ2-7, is GAGVSQSPSNKVTEKGKDVELRCDPISGHTALYWYRQSLGQGLEFLIYFQGNSAPDKSGLPSDRFSAERTGGSVSTLTIQRTQQEDSAVYLCASSLRLAVNEQYFGPGTRLTVT.

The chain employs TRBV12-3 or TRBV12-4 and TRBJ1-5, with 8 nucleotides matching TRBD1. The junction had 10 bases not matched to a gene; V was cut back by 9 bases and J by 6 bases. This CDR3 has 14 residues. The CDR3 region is CASAGQGGVQPQHF. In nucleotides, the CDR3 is TGTGCCAGTGCAGGACAGGGAGGGGTTCAGCCCCAGCATTTT.